This passage covers 29 T cell receptor beta chains from one sample sequenced in a study of T cell repertoires in cytomegalovirus infection. TCRdb reprocessed the reads via MiXCR and lists one record per CDR3 protein. The data contain under 200,000 distinct CDR3 sequences, 7.5% to 10% of them singletons. The sample was PBMCs. The receptors were sampled from a human donor in good health (CMV status not recorded). Some clones in this sample may be carry-over from other donors' samples.

In this sample, this clonotype turned up many times. The V and J genes are TRBV25-1 and TRBJ2-1; TRBD2 matches at 7 bases. Germline-derived CDR1 and CDR2 are MGHDK and SYGVNS. V gave up 1 base and J gave up 1 base; unmatched junction bases: 4. The CDR3 contains 16 residues. In DNA form, the CDR3 reads TGTGCCAGCAGTGAATCTGGCGGGAGTTCCTACAATGAGCAGTTCTTC. Translated: CASSESGGSSYNEQFF.

In regard to this clonotype: A read error may produce the germline difference seen at one junction end. This chain's CDR3 is CASSYGAATRSKGF. CDR3 DNA sequence: TGTGCCAGCAGTTATGGGGCGGCAACCCGATCTAAGGGCTTC. V is TRBV6-2 or TRBV6-3 and J is TRBJ2-1; possibly TRBD1 for D (5 bases). Germline assignment: CDR1 MNHEY and CDR2 SVGEGT. The CDR3 contains 14 residues.

The chain links TRBV29-1 to TRBJ1-1, with unresolved D. Germline-derived CDR1 and CDR2 are SQVTM and ANQGSEA. The ends were cut back, 3 bases at V and 2 bases at J, with 10 bases in the middle. The CDR3 consists of 13 residues. CDR3 in amino acids: CSVDSRGNTEAFF. CDR3 in DNA: TGCAGCGTTGATAGCAGAGGTAACACTGAAGCTTTCTTT.

This clonotype came up many times. The V and J genes are TRBV19 and TRBJ1-5; 7 bases map to TRBD1. CDR3 size: 16 residues. V shed 5 bases, J shed 3 bases, and the junction held 10 bases outside the gene matches. Per germline, CDR1 LNHDA and CDR2 SQIVND (reference sequence). The CDR3 is CASSPTAEGANQPQHF. DNA of the CDR3: TGTGCCAGTAGTCCGACCGCCGAGGGGGCCAATCAGCCCCAGCATTTT.

There are many counts of this clonotype. The chain has TRBV6-1 and TRBJ1-2; D is undetermined. The germline CDR1 and CDR2 sequences are MNHNS and SASEGT. CDR3 length: 15 residues. V lost 0 bases, J lost 7 bases, and 15 bases lay in between. The CDR3 sequence: CASSEAGNAGGGYTF. The CDR3 DNA sequence: TGTGCCAGCAGTGAAGCAGGTAACGCGGGCGGTGGCTACACCTTC.

This clonotype was recorded at least ten times. The V call is TRBV20-1, the J call TRBJ1-5; D perhaps matches TRBD1 (6 bases). Trimming removed 3 bases at V and 4 bases at J, with 10 bases between. Germline V gene sequence: CDR1 DFQATT, CDR2 SNEGSKA (reference sequence). The CDR3 has 13 residues. The CDR3 is CSASRTGNQPQHF. CDR3 DNA: TGCAGTGCTAGTCGCACAGGGAATCAGCCCCAGCATTTT.

This clonotype was seen repeatedly, ten times or more. V is TRBV7-2 and J is TRBJ1-2, with D uncertain. This CDR3 region has 14 residues. The V end lost 6 bases, the J end lost 8 bases, and 19 bases lay between the germline ends. Per the germline V gene, CDR1 is SGHTA and CDR2 is FQGNSA. The CDR3 loop reads CASRTDQSSSGYTF. As DNA, the CDR3 is TGTGCCAGCAGAACGGACCAGTCCTCGTCCGGCTACACCTTC.

The chain carries TRBV12-3 or TRBV12-4 and TRBJ2-1, with D tentatively TRBD1 (6 bases). This CDR3 has 13 residues. Trimming shortened V by 2 bases and J by 6 bases, and 8 bases separated the two germline ends. CDR3 residues: CASSLLQGNEQFF. DNA for the CDR3: TGTGCCAGCAGTTTATTACAGGGCAATGAGCAGTTCTTC.

This clonotype was counted only a few times. Compared with germline, one end of the junction differs, possibly owing to a read error. V is TRBV19 and J is TRBJ1-2; tentative D call: TRBD1 (5 bases). CDR1 and CDR2 (germline): LNHDA, SQIVND (reference sequence). This CDR3 spans 16 amino acids. The CDR3, as DNA: TGTGCCAGTAGTATTGAACTTCTCCGACAGAACTATGGCTACACCTTT. Translating gives CASSIELLRQNYGYTF.

The table lists this clonotype with a few counts. V gene TRBV5-5 combines with J gene TRBJ2-3, with D perhaps matching TRBD2 (6 bases). Trimming pared 2 bases from V and 4 bases from J, leaving 11 bases between. Germline loops: CDR1 SGHKS, CDR2 YYEKEE (reference sequence). The CDR3 contains 14 residues. The CDR3 bases are TGTGCCAGCAGCTTAGGCGGGACCCCAGATACGCAGTATTTT. Its translation is CASSLGGTPDTQYF.

This clonotype was detected only a few times. The chain uses TRBV14 and TRBJ2-7; D remains unclear. The CDR3 consists of 14 residues. Germline assignment: CDR1 SGHDN and CDR2 FVKESK. Trimming cost V 3 bases and J 3 bases, with 12 bases left between them. The CDR3 DNA sequence: TGTGCCAGCAGCCACCCCAGGCACTTCTACGAGCAGTACTTC. It is translated as CASSHPRHFYEQYF. Together with reference TRBV14 and TRBJ2-7, the CDR3 gives the full variable domain: EAGVTQFPSHSVIEKGQTVTLRCDPISGHDNLYWYRRVMGKEIKFLLHFVKESKQDESGMPNNRFLAERTGGTYSTLKVQPAELEDSGVYFCASSHPRHFYEQYFGPGTRLTVT.

This clonotype occurred many times. This sequence joins TRBV30 and TRBJ1-2; the match to TRBD1 covers 9 bases. The junction had 10 bases not matched to a gene; V was cut back by 3 bases and J by 8 bases. CDR1 is GTSNPN and CDR2 is SVGIG in the germline V gene (reference sequence). The CDR3 loop spans 14 amino acids. The CDR3 reads CAWSPPGQGSGYTF. CDR3 sequence (DNA): TGTGCCTGGAGCCCCCCGGGACAGGGAAGCGGCTACACCTTC.

This clonotype was counted many times. CDR3 in DNA: TGTGCCAGCAGCTTAGATGGGCGGGAGAACACTGAAGCTTTCTTT. Its protein product is CASSLDGRENTEAFF. This chain links TRBV7-2 with TRBJ1-1; no firm D call. Germline CDR1 SGHTA, CDR2 FQGNSA. This CDR3 comprises 15 residues. The V end lost 1 base, the J end lost 1 base, and 10 bases lay between the germline ends.

The genes are TRBV5-6 and TRBJ1-2, with 8 bases fitting TRBD1. The V and J ends lost 2 bases and 0 bases, in that order; junction bases with no gene match: 6. The CDR3 is 16 amino acids. Germline V gives CDR1 SGHDT, CDR2 YYEEEE. This CDR3 is CASSFGQGRTNYGYTF. For the CDR3, the DNA is TGTGCCAGCAGCTTCGGACAGGGCAGGACTAACTATGGCTACACCTTC.

Worth noting for this clonotype: A junction end diverges from the germline sequence, so it may reflect a read error. CDR3 loop: CASLLAGGFPYKEQFF. The DNA for the CDR3 is TGTGCCAGCTTGTTGGCGGGAGGGTTCCCCTACAAGGAGCAGTTCTTC. V usage is TRBV6-2 or TRBV6-3 and J usage is TRBJ2-1; 9 bases map to TRBD2. The CDR3 has 16 residues. Germline CDR1 MNHEY, CDR2 SVGEGT.

V usage is TRBV11-2 and J usage is TRBJ1-1, with D possibly being TRBD1 (6 bases). V gave up 8 bases and J gave up 6 bases, with 19 bases separating them. From germline, CDR1 is SGHAT and CDR2 FQNNGV. The CDR3 has 14 residues. CDR3 DNA: TGTGCCAGCGGTCGACAGGTTGGAGGGGCTGAAGCTTTCTTT. Translated, it gives CASGRQVGGAEAFF. Complete variable domain (other parts from reference TRBV11-2 and TRBJ1-1): EAGVAQSPRYKIIEKRQSVAFWCNPISGHATLYWYQQILGQGPKLLIQFQNNGVVDDSQLPKDRFSAERLKGVDSTLKIQPAKLEDSAVYLCASGRQVGGAEAFFGQGTRLTVV.

This clonotype was seen many times. The chain employs TRBV7-2 and TRBJ1-2; the match to TRBD1 covers 11 bases. The CDR3 length is 15 residues. V gave up 5 bases and J gave up 4 bases; unmatched junction bases: 6. Per germline, CDR1 SGHTA and CDR2 FQGNSA. The CDR3 nucleotides are TGTGCCAGCAGCCGAGGACAGGGGGCCGGCTATGGCTACACCTTC. This encodes CASSRGQGAGYGYTF.

This clonotype was seen just once. The rearrangement uses TRBV24-1 and TRBJ1-2, with D possibly being TRBD1 (6 bases). Trimming took off 3 bases at V and 6 bases at J, with 10 bases between the two ends. There are 13 residues in the CDR3. Germline CDR1 and CDR2: KGHDR and SFDVKD. Here the CDR3 DNA reads TGTGCCACCAGTGATGCAGGGGATGATGGCTACACCTTC. Encoded protein: CATSDAGDDGYTF.

This clonotype was counted at least ten times. The chain carries TRBV12-3 or TRBV12-4 and TRBJ1-5; D uncertain. V was trimmed by 3 bases and J by 0 bases, leaving 9 bases between them. The CDR3 has 15 amino acids. The CDR3 loop reads CASSLDSLSNQPQHF. The CDR3 DNA sequence: TGTGCCAGCAGTTTGGACTCCCTTAGCAATCAGCCCCAGCATTTT.

J is TRBJ1-2 and V is TRBV12-3 or TRBV12-4; TRBD1 agrees at 8 bases. J was trimmed by 4 bases and V by 2 bases; bases with no gene match: 6. This CDR3 is built from 15 residues. CDR3 amino acids: CASSLHPGTGYGYTF. The CDR3 nucleotides are TGTGCCAGCAGTTTACACCCCGGGACAGGCTATGGCTACACCTTC.

This clonotype has only a few counts. The V call is TRBV7-2, the J call TRBJ2-3; possibly TRBD1 or TRBD2 for D (5 bases each). CDR3 length equals 14 residues. The ends were cut back, 1 base at V and 5 bases at J, with 10 bases in the middle. Germline CDR1 and CDR2: SGHTA and FQGNSA. As DNA, the CDR3 is TGTGCCAGCAGCTTAGGCAGGGACCGAGATACGCAGTATTTT. As protein: CASSLGRDRDTQYF.

This clonotype appeared a few times. The chain has TRBV19 and TRBJ2-6; 7 nucleotides align to TRBD1. The length of the CDR3 is 15 residues. With 9 bases clipped from V and 0 bases from J, the junction kept 5 bases outside the gene matches. Germline V gene sequence: CDR1 LNHDA, CDR2 SQIVND (reference sequence). CDR3 sequence: CASTDRRSGANVLTF. CDR3 nucleotide sequence: TGTGCCAGCACGGACAGGCGCTCTGGGGCCAACGTCCTGACTTTC.

A few counts support this clonotype. For the CDR3, the DNA is TGTGCCAGCAGTACACTGACGAACACTGAAGCTTTCTTT. This sequence encodes CASSTLTNTEAFF. V gene TRBV12-3 or TRBV12-4 combines with J gene TRBJ1-1; unclear D gene. V lost 5 bases and J 1 base, leaving 8 bases between the germline ends. CDR3 size: 13 residues.

A few counts support this clonotype. The rearrangement links TRBV29-1 to TRBJ2-1; 7 bases are a match to TRBD1. V was pared by 5 bases and J by 11 bases, with 9 bases of the junction left unmatched. The length of the CDR3 is 12 residues. Germline loops: CDR1 SQVTM, CDR2 ANQGSEA. The CDR3 region has the DNA TGCAGCGTTTCGGGACAGTCGGCGAAGCAGTTCTTC. Residues: CSVSGQSAKQFF.

This clonotype was observed a few times. The chain couples TRBV12-3 or TRBV12-4 to TRBJ1-2; weak D call: TRBD1 (5 bases). The germline V and J ends were trimmed by 7 bases and 4 bases, with 13 bases remaining between them. This CDR3 has 13 amino acids. Written as DNA, the CDR3 is TGTGCCAGCACCTCCAGACAGAGCTATGGCTACACCTTC. Its protein product is CASTSRQSYGYTF.

About this clonotype: At one boundary the junction diverges from the germline segment, which might be a read error. The V gene is TRBV18, the J gene TRBJ2-7; 11 nucleotides align to TRBD2. CDR1 KGHSH and CDR2 LQKENI come from the germline V gene. The CDR3 covers 15 residues. The chain's CDR3 is CTSSPTSGGYYEQYF. The CDR3 DNA follows: TGTACCAGCTCACCAACTAGCGGGGGCTACTACGAGCAGTACTTC.

The chain uses TRBV9 and TRBJ2-3; D is uncertain. Germline V gene sequence: CDR1 SGDLS, CDR2 YYNGEE. There are 14 residues in the CDR3. The V end lost 4 bases, the J end lost 2 bases, and 11 bases lay between the germline ends. This CDR3 is CASSSARTTDTQYF. CDR3 sequence (DNA): TGTGCCAGCAGCTCAGCTCGGACCACAGATACGCAGTATTTT.

This clonotype was seen repeatedly, ten times or more. The J gene is TRBJ1-6, the V gene TRBV28, with D possibly being TRBD1 (5 bases). This CDR3 region has 14 residues. V was pared by 8 bases and J by 12 bases, with 20 bases between. Germline V gene data show CDR1 as MDHEN and CDR2 as SYDVKM. CDR3 sequence (DNA): TGTGCCAGCCTTACGGCAGGGCGAAGGGAACCCCTCCACTTT. This translates into CASLTAGRREPLHF.

This sequence joins TRBV20-1 and TRBJ2-7, with unresolved D. V lost 3 bases to trimming and J lost 0 bases, with 6 bases between them. CDR1 and CDR2 (germline): DFQATT, SNEGSKA (reference sequence). The CDR3 is made up of 12 amino acids. CDR3 sequence reads: CSASDLSYEQYF. CDR3 coding DNA: TGCAGTGCTAGTGACCTCTCCTACGAGCAGTACTTC.